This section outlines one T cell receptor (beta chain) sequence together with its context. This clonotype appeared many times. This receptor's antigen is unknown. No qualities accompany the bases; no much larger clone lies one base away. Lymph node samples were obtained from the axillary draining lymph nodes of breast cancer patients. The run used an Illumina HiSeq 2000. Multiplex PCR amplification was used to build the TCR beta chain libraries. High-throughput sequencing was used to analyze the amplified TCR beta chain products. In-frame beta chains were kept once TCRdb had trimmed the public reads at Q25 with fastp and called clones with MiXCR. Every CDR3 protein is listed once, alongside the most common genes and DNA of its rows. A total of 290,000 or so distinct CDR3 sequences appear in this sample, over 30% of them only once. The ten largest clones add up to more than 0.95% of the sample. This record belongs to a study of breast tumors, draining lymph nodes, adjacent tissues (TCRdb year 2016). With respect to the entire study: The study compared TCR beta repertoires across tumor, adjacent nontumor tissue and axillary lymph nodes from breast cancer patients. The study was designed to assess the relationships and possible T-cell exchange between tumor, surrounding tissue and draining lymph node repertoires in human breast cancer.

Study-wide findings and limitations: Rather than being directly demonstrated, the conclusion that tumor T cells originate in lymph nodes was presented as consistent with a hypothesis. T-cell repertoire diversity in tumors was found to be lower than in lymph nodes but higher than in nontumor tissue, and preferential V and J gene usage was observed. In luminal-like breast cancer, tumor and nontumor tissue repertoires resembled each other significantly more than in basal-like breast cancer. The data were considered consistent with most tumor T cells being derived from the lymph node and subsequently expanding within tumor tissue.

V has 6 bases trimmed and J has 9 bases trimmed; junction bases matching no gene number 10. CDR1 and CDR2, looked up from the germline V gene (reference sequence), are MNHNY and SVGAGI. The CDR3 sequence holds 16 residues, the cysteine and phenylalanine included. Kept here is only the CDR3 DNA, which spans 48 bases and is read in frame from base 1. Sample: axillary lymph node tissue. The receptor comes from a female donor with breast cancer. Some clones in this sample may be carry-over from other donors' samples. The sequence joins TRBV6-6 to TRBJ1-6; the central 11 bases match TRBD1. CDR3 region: CASRYLAGTGGSPLHF. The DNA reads TGTGCCAGCAGATATCTTGCCGGGACAGGGGGTTCACCCCTCCACTTT.